The 5 T cell receptor beta chains listed next were all sequenced from one sample in a study of cytotoxic CD8 clonotypes in ibrutinib-treated CLL. Profiled with immunoSEQ multiplex PCR; TCRdb holds only in-frame clones, not every one. The data show about 50,000 clones, with roughly 83% seen just once and about 20% held by the top ten. Sequences were derived from PBMCs, sampled after 24 months of ibrutinib treatment. These receptors were collected from a human donor with chronic lymphocytic leukemia.

The chain has TRBV5-8 and TRBJ1-1; TRBD1 might be the D (5 bases). The CDR3 spans 15 residues. Germline V gives CDR1 SGHTS, CDR2 YDEGEE. The ends were cut back, 0 bases at V and 1 base at J, with 10 bases in the middle. The CDR3 spells CASSLEAGRNTEAFF. The CDR3 DNA reads as TGTGCCAGCAGCTTGGAGGCAGGGAGGAACACTGAAGCTTTCTTT.

The J gene is TRBJ1-5, the V gene TRBV30; D ambiguous. Trimming stripped 0 bases from V and 1 base from J, with 7 bases between. Germline assignment: CDR1 GTSNPN and CDR2 SVGIG (reference sequence). The CDR3 is 14 amino acids. The DNA for the CDR3 is TGTGCCTGGAGTGTAGGCGGGAGCAATCAGCCCCAGCATTTT. This codes for CAWSVGGSNQPQHF.

The chain links TRBV7-8 to TRBJ2-1; no reliable D call. V was clipped by 4 bases and J by 11 bases, with 12 bases between them. Germline CDR1 is SGHVS and CDR2 is FQNEAQ. This CDR3 spans 12 amino acids. CDR3 sequence reads: CASSSPQIKQFF. In DNA, the CDR3 is TGTGCCAGCAGCTCCCCTCAAATCAAGCAGTTCTTC.

This clone has just one count. J is TRBJ1-2 and V is TRBV9; D gene unclear. The germline V gene encodes CDR1 SGDLS and CDR2 YYNGEE. The CDR3 has 13 amino acids. V dropped 4 bases and J dropped 2 bases, with 9 bases sitting between them. For the CDR3, the DNA is TGTGCCAGCAGCCTCAGTGGAAACTATGGCTACACCTTC. It yields the protein CASSLSGNYGYTF.

CDR3: CSVAEGDEQYF. The CDR3 coding sequence is TGCAGCGTTGCGGAGGGGGACGAGCAGTACTTC. This chain links TRBV29-1 with TRBJ2-7; TRBD1 or TRBD2 may be the D gene (6 bases each). This CDR3 region has 11 residues. V was trimmed by 4 bases and J by 5 bases, leaving 9 bases between them. Per the germline V gene, CDR1 is SQVTM and CDR2 is ANQGSEA.